A selection of T cell receptor beta chains follows, all from one sample in a study of Ad26.COV2.S vaccination and SARS-CoV-2 variants. Repertoires were generated with immunoSEQ multiplex PCR, while TCRdb's copy carries only in-frame clones and drops some. The sample yields roughly 400,000 clones, 70% to 90% seen once. The specimen comprised peripheral blood, sampled in a trial of Ad26.COV2.S vaccine versus placebo. The receptors come from a person aged 18-65 years who received the Ad26.COV2.S COVID-19 vaccine or a placebo. Both conserved end residues are part of each CDR3. Fields, in order: J gene, CDR3 length, V gene, CDR3 protein.

TRBJ1-6 | 13 | TRBV5-1 | CASSPDPNSPLHF
TRBJ2-1 | 12 | TRBV29-1 | CSVSRSPPEQFF
TRBJ1-2 | 13 | TRBV12-3/TRBV12-4 | CASSPTGNYGYTF
TRBJ2-3 | 14 | TRBV2 | CASSGAGGPNTQYF
TRBJ1-2 | 17 | TRBV27 | CASRPIPGTGSFYGYTF
TRBJ1-2 | 14 | TRBV5-6 | CASSRQGLNYGYTF
TRBJ2-2 | 16 | TRBV7-2 | CASSPFLSGNTGELFF
TRBJ2-7 | 15 | TRBV28 | CASSSELDRVNEQYF
TRBJ2-2 | 17 | TRBV7-3 | CASSAPGTGQNTGELFF
TRBJ2-7 | 14 | TRBV6-5 | CASSPAWRLYEQYF
TRBJ2-3 | 15 | TRBV20-1 | CSASRASGRTDTQYF
TRBJ2-7 | 15 | TRBV6-1 | CASSEWGSTSYEQYF
TRBJ1-1 | 14 | TRBV28 | CASSLQGQGTEAFF
TRBJ2-7 | 13 | TRBV28 | CASSLQGAYEQYF
TRBJ2-1 | 17 | TRBV5-8 | CASSPGTSGRVQYEQFF
TRBJ2-2 | 18 | TRBV4-1 | CASSPLGGDTSNTGELFF
TRBJ1-1 | 14 | TRBV6-4 | CASTGGQPHTEAFF
TRBJ2-1 | 15 | TRBV9 | CASSGGSYQGNEQFF
TRBJ1-3 | 15 | TRBV4-1 | CASSQEGAGASTIYF
TRBJ1-4 | 16 | TRBV28 | CASSRRGLGTNEKLFF
TRBJ1-1 | 14 | TRBV28 | CASSLHLQNTEAFF
TRBJ2-5 | 15 | TRBV19 | CASSNSGRAQETQYF
TRBJ2-7 | 13 | TRBV11-2 | CASSGTTSYEQYF
TRBJ1-1 | 14 | TRBV4-2 | CASSLIGGNTEAFF
TRBJ2-2 | 14 | TRBV30 | CAWTPGYDTGELFF
TRBJ2-2 | 16 | TRBV24-1 | CATRGTSGINTGELFF
TRBJ1-2 | 14 | TRBV15 | CATSGTGGSGGYTF
TRBJ1-4 | 15 | TRBV3-1/TRBV3-2 | CASSPPRTGVEKLFF
TRBJ2-7 | 12 | TRBV7-9 | CASSLKVYEQYF
TRBJ1-3 | 15 | TRBV28 | CASSSSGQGENTIYF
TRBJ1-5 | 17 | TRBV10-1 | CASSESPGGGLHQPQHF
TRBJ2-3 | 14 | TRBV6-4 | CASSEREGTDTQYF
TRBJ2-7 | 13 | TRBV19 | CASTGTGGYEQYF
TRBJ2-2 | 18 | TRBV27 | CASSPWPGGEVSTGELFF
TRBJ1-6 | 14 | TRBV7-2 | CASSLGGGGSPLHF
TRBJ2-4 | 17 | TRBV11-2 | CASSLLRGPLGKNIQYF
TRBJ2-2 | 15 | TRBV29-1 | CSVEEMELNTGELFF
TRBJ2-7 | 11 | TRBV2 | CARGPHYEQYF
TRBJ1-2 | 16 | TRBV28 | CASSPWDRTTNYGYTF
TRBJ2-2 | 13 | TRBV5-1 | CASRDTGASQLFF
TRBJ2-5 | 11 | TRBV6-2/TRBV6-3 | CASSYDWTQYF
TRBJ2-7 | 16 | TRBV7-2 | CASSSGGTGSSYEQYF